This is a list of T cell receptor beta chains from one sample in a study of T cell responses to AZD1222 COVID-19 vaccine. Profiling relied on immunoSEQ multiplex PCR, and the TCRdb table lists in-frame clones only, not all of them. The sample holds 90,000 to 100,000 clones; approximately 90% are singletons and the top ten take approximately 7%. The sequenced sample was peripheral blood, obtained on day 0 of AZD1222 vaccination. The receptors derive from an adult in good health. Both conserved end residues are part of each CDR3. The D gene is left open where the match is weak. Only part of the rows carry a size: once, few, many, or a class if the clone is expanded.

v_call	j_call	cdr3_length	d_call	clone_size	cdr3_aa	cdr3_nt
TRBV5-6	TRBJ2-2	14	.	.	CASSVGRANGELFF	TGTGCCAGCAGCGTGGGCAGGGCGAACGGGGAGCTGTTTTTT
TRBV28	TRBJ2-3	13	.	.	CASNGLVADTQYF	TGTGCCAGCAACGGGCTAGTGGCAGATACGCAGTATTTT
TRBV10-3	TRBJ1-2	14	TRBD1	once	CAIKQGTSGYGYTF	TGTGCCATCAAACAGGGGACATCGGGCTATGGCTACACCTTC
TRBV6-5	TRBJ2-5	15	.	.	CASSPGPRSRETQYF	TGTGCCAGCAGCCCGGGACCCAGGTCAAGGGAGACCCAGTACTTC
TRBV7-7	TRBJ2-5	17	TRBD2	.	CASSLTAGGPMVETQYF	TGTGCTAGCAGCTTGACAGCGGGAGGGCCTATGGTGGAGACCCAGTACTTC
TRBV5-4	TRBJ2-6	16	.	.	CASSPMGVPGANVLTF	TGTGCCAGCAGCCCAATGGGGGTACCCGGGGCCAACGTCCTGACTTTC
TRBV30	TRBJ2-1	13	.	.	CAWSSSSYNEQFF	TGTGCCTGGAGTAGCAGCTCCTACAATGAGCAGTTCTTC
TRBV7-8	TRBJ2-7	15	TRBD2	once	CASSSRGLAGADWGF	TGTGCCAGCAGCTCCCGGGGCTTAGCGGGAGCTGACTGGGGTTTC
TRBV10-2	TRBJ2-1	14	.	.	CASRTDRAYNEQFF	TGCGCCAGCAGGACGGACAGAGCCTACAATGAGCAGTTCTTC
TRBV5-1	TRBJ1-2	13	.	.	CASSRTEEYGYTF	TGCGCCAGCAGCCGGACAGAAGAGTATGGCTACACCTTC
TRBV11-3	TRBJ2-3	12	.	.	CASSSSTDTQYF	TGTGCCAGCAGTTCCAGCACAGATACGCAGTATTTT
TRBV4-1	TRBJ2-5	14	.	.	CASSPDSWGETQYF	TGCGCCAGCAGCCCCGACTCCTGGGGGGAGACCCAGTACTTC
TRBV6-5	TRBJ1-1	13	.	once	CASSYSFNQGAFF	TGTGCCAGCAGTTACTCATTTAACCAGGGAGCTTTCTTT
TRBV5-5	TRBJ2-6	16	.	.	CASSPEGHSGANVLTF	TGTGCCAGCAGCCCCGAGGGCCACTCTGGGGCCAACGTCCTGACTTTC
TRBV11-2	TRBJ2-5	12	.	once	CASSLATETQYF	TGTGCCAGCAGCTTAGCCACGGAGACCCAGTACTTC
TRBV5-5	TRBJ1-1	12	TRBD1	few	CASPTGDTEAFF	TGTGCCAGCCCTACAGGGGACACTGAAGCTTTCTTT
TRBV20-1	TRBJ2-7	17	TRBD1	.	CSASSAPGTGMDYEQYF	TGCAGTGCTAGTTCCGCCCCCGGGACAGGGATGGACTACGAGCAGTACTTC
TRBV5-1	TRBJ2-1	15	.	.	CASSLGLSSYNEQFF	TGCGCCAGCAGCTTGGGACTGAGCTCCTACAATGAGCAGTTCTTC
TRBV30	TRBJ1-2	13	TRBD1	.	CAWGHRGFYGYTF	TGTGCCTGGGGCCACAGGGGCTTCTATGGCTACACCTTC
TRBV18	TRBJ1-2	11	TRBD1	.	CASSTTGGYTF	TGTGCCAGCTCAACGACAGGGGGCTACACCTTC
TRBV28	TRBJ1-5	15	.	few	CASSSPPPDNQPQHF	TGTGCCAGCAGTTCCCCCCCACCGGACAATCAGCCCCAGCATTTT
TRBV29-1	TRBJ2-3	13	.	.	CSTNGPSTDTQYF	TGCAGCACGAACGGTCCTAGCACAGATACGCAGTATTTT
TRBV10-3	TRBJ1-5	14	TRBD1	.	CAISGTGRGQPQHF	TGTGCCATCAGTGGGACAGGGCGAGGGCAGCCCCAGCATTTT
TRBV4-2	TRBJ2-5	18	.	.	CASSQGPRSGLRQETQYF	TGTGCCAGCAGCCAGGGACCTAGGTCTGGACTCAGACAAGAGACCCAGTACTTC
TRBV10-3	TRBJ2-5	14	.	.	CAISESAQQETQYF	TGTGCCATCAGTGAGTCGGCACAACAGGAGACCCAGTACTTC
TRBV3-1/TRBV3-2	TRBJ2-5	17	TRBD2	.	CASSQTPSGRARETQYF	TGTGCCAGCAGCCAAACCCCCAGCGGGAGGGCTCGAGAGACCCAGTACTTC
TRBV6-4	TRBJ2-1	16	TRBD2	.	CASSRGLAGDAGEQFF	TGTGCCAGCAGCCGGGGACTAGCGGGAGATGCGGGTGAGCAGTTCTTC
TRBV7-9	TRBJ2-7	14	TRBD1	.	CASSFPGQGHEQYF	TGTGCCAGCAGCTTCCCGGGACAGGGCCACGAGCAGTACTTC
TRBV28	TRBJ1-4	15	.	.	CASSPTPRVNEKLFF	TGTGCCAGCAGCCCTACACCCCGGGTGAATGAAAAACTGTTTTTT
TRBV6-5	TRBJ1-4	15	.	.	CASSNLQGGDEKLFF	TGTGCCAGCAGTAATCTCCAGGGAGGGGATGAAAAACTGTTTTTT
TRBV29-1	TRBJ1-2	12	.	few	CSARTRDYGYTF	TGCAGCGCGAGGACGAGGGACTATGGCTACACCTTC
TRBV7-2	TRBJ2-5	14	.	.	CASSSGRGGETQYF	TGTGCCAGCAGCTCTGGCAGGGGAGGCGAGACCCAGTACTTC
TRBV9	TRBJ1-2	14	.	.	CASSEGMATVGYTF	TGTGCCAGCAGCGAGGGTATGGCGACCGTGGGCTACACCTTC
TRBV5-1	TRBJ1-1	15	TRBD1	.	CASSPLAGGNTEAFF	TGCGCCAGCAGCCCCCTCGCAGGGGGGAACACTGAAGCTTTCTTT
TRBV5-1	TRBJ2-7	15	TRBD2	once	CASSQLERGGYEQYF	TGCGCCAGCAGCCAACTTGAGCGGGGCGGGTACGAGCAGTACTTC
TRBV13	TRBJ1-3	16	.	.	CASSLDYRSSGNTIYF	TGTGCCAGCAGCTTAGACTACAGATCTTCTGGAAACACCATATATTTT
TRBV7-8	TRBJ1-6	15	TRBD1	.	CASSVAGTGSSPLHF	TGTGCCAGCAGCGTCGCCGGGACAGGGTCCTCACCCCTCCACTTT
TRBV15	TRBJ1-5	14	.	.	CATSRTVGNQPQHF	TGTGCCACCAGCAGGACAGTCGGAAATCAGCCCCAGCATTTT
TRBV6-5	TRBJ1-2	13	.	once	CASQGGGLYGYTF	TGTGCCAGCCAGGGTGGGGGCCTCTATGGCTACACCTTC
TRBV20-1	TRBJ1-5	14	TRBD1	.	CSASNSGGYQPQHF	TGCAGTGCTAGTAACTCAGGGGGCTATCAGCCCCAGCATTTT
TRBV13	TRBJ2-3	15	.	.	CASSLAQGGGDTQYF	TGTGCCAGCAGCTTAGCCCAGGGGGGTGGAGATACGCAGTATTTT
TRBV30	TRBJ2-3	14	TRBD2	.	CAWRASGGVDTQYF	TGTGCCTGGAGAGCCAGCGGGGGGGTAGATACGCAGTATTTT
TRBV7-6	TRBJ1-4	15	TRBD1	.	CASSSRGGLGEKLFF	TGTGCCAGCAGCTCCAGGGGGGGGTTAGGTGAAAAACTGTTTTTT
TRBV14	TRBJ2-3	16	TRBD2	.	CASTPPLADSTDTQYF	TGTGCCAGCACCCCCCCCCTAGCGGATAGCACAGATACGCAGTATTTT
TRBV5-1	TRBJ2-7	14	TRBD2	once	CASSGVAGGYEQYF	TGCGCCAGCAGCGGGGTAGCGGGAGGCTACGAGCAGTACTTC
TRBV7-3	TRBJ2-1	16	TRBD2	few	CASSPARAGGYNEQFF	TGTGCCAGCAGCCCCGCTAGGGCGGGAGGTTACAATGAGCAGTTCTTC
TRBV7-3	TRBJ2-3	17	TRBD2	.	CASSPAGGSPSTDTQYF	TGTGCCAGCAGCCCGGCGGGGGGGTCTCCTAGCACAGATACGCAGTATTTT
TRBV5-1	TRBJ1-4	14	TRBD1	.	CASRTGTGNEKLFF	TGCGCCAGCAGAACCGGGACAGGCAATGAAAAACTGTTTTTT
TRBV5-1	TRBJ2-7	15	TRBD2	.	CASSLAGLAVYEQYF	TGCGCCAGCAGCTTAGCCGGACTAGCGGTATACGAGCAGTACTTC
TRBV19	TRBJ2-7	14	.	.	CASSIYGPNYEQYF	TGTGCCAGTAGTATCTACGGCCCGAACTACGAGCAGTACTTC
TRBV27	TRBJ2-1	15	.	.	CASSFGGPPGNEQFF	TGTGCCAGCAGTTTCGGGGGGCCCCCGGGGAATGAGCAGTTCTTC
TRBV20-1	TRBJ2-7	12	TRBD1	.	CSASGQGREQYF	TGCAGTGCTAGTGGACAGGGTCGGGAGCAGTACTTC
TRBV5-4	TRBJ2-1	15	.	.	CASSLEGGLVNEQFF	TGTGCCAGCAGCTTGGAGGGCGGGCTCGTCAATGAGCAGTTCTTC